This record looks at one T cell receptor beta chain sequence and its context. These data originate in a study of PD-1 blockade in classical Hodgkin lymphoma. The repertoire was sequenced with immunoSEQ multiplex PCR; TCRdb's copy has only in-frame clones and lacks some. The profile shows roughly 60,000 clones, 88% of them singletons. Exposure to brentuximab vedotin varied, and each patient had relapsed following autologous stem cell transplantation. Germline-derived CDR1 and CDR2 are SGHRS and YFSETQ. The V and J ends lost 5 bases and 8 bases respectively, with 16 bases between them. This CDR3 spans 13 amino acids.

The sequencing here drew on peripheral blood mononuclear cells (PBMCs), taken before the second cycle of nivolumab. This TCR was recovered from a human donor with classical Hodgkin lymphoma. The chain uses TRBV5-1 and TRBJ1-2; D perhaps matches TRBD1 (5 bases). The CDR3 DNA is TGCGCCAGCAGAAAGGACGCGGGGCACGGCTACACCTTC. Protein product: CASRKDAGHGYTF.